This entry features one TCR beta chain sequence. This record comes from a study of type 1 regulatory T cells. Study-wide background: This in vitro CD4 product, T-allo10, is enriched for Tr1 cells and alloantigen-specific.

In germline, CDR1 is SGHTA, CDR2 FQGTGA. The CDR3 loop spans 15 amino acids. The V end lost 1 base, the J end lost 4 bases, and 10 bases lay between the germline ends. Each CDR3 protein is one row after TCRdb ran MiXCR on the reads. The sample lists approximately 90,000 distinct CDR3 sequences, roughly 28% occurring once. This sequence was found in a human donor in good health. V usage is TRBV7-3 and J usage is TRBJ2-2, with D hard to call. The sample comprised CD4+ T cells, either the whole sample or a sorted fraction (not recorded which). The chain's CDR3 is CASSLNPASTGELFF. The CDR3 DNA follows: TGTGCCAGCAGCTTAAACCCGGCCTCCACCGGGGAGCTGTTTTTT.